These 13 T cell receptor beta chains were sequenced from one sample in a study of spatial heterogeneity in lung cancer. Time point noted: blood at routine non-recurrence follow-up after resection. A single record per CDR3 protein comes from TCRdb applying MiXCR to the 5' RACE reads. The sample lists tens of thousands of distinct CDR3 sequences; about 11% were seen once. The input for sequencing was PBMCs, taken at follow-up. The receptors derive from a male donor with early-stage non-small cell lung cancer.

In its sample, this clonotype was seen many times. The chain employs TRBV20-1 and TRBJ1-2; tentatively, D is TRBD1 (6 bases). V dropped 1 base and J dropped 0 bases, with 9 bases sitting between them. Germline V gene lookup returns CDR1 DFQATT and CDR2 SNEGSKA (reference sequence). CDR3 size: 14 residues. As DNA, the CDR3 is TGCAGTGCTAGAGTTGAGGGGGCTAACTATGGCTACACCTTC. Amino acids: CSARVEGANYGYTF.

By share, this clonotype ranks as large. The chain combines TRBV28 with TRBJ1-1, with 10 bases lining up with TRBD1. The CDR3 loop spans 17 amino acids. V lost 3 bases, J lost 5 bases, and 12 bases stayed unmatched. CDR1 MDHEN and CDR2 SYDVKM come from the germline V gene. In DNA form, the CDR3 reads TGTGCCAGCAGTTTCGCCCCGTCGGACAGGGGGACAACTGAAGCTTTCTTT. Its protein is CASSFAPSDRGTTEAFF.

This clonotype was counted ten times or more. The genes are TRBV7-2 and TRBJ2-7; D unclear. Germline CDR1 is SGHTA and CDR2 is FQGNSA. Trimming stripped 2 bases from V and 3 bases from J, with 5 bases between. The CDR3 runs to 12 residues. CDR3 nucleotides: TGTGCCAGCAGCTTATACAGCTACGAGCAGTACTTC. Translating it yields CASSLYSYEQYF.

This clonotype was seen more than once but under ten times. The chain has TRBV7-2 and TRBJ1-2; TRBD1 matches at 9 bases. CDR1 and CDR2 from the germline V gene are SGHTA and FQGNSA. This CDR3 contains 15 residues. With V trimmed by 5 bases and J by 5 bases, 9 bases remained unmatched. The CDR3 nucleotides read TGTGCCAGCAGCAACCGACAGGGGGGTGGATATGGCTACACCTTC. This gives the protein CASSNRQGGGYGYTF.

At least ten counts were recorded for this clonotype. This chain links TRBV6-2 or TRBV6-3 with TRBJ1-5, with unresolved D. Germline assignment: CDR1 MNHEY and CDR2 SVGEGT. V lost 2 bases and J lost 10, with 18 bases in between. The CDR3 consists of 15 residues. CDR3 region: CASSYRQGILNPQHF. CDR3 in DNA: TGTGCCAGCAGTTACCGGCAAGGAATTTTAAATCCCCAGCATTTT.

This clonotype is classed as medium-sized (0.01 to 0.1%). The chain recombines TRBV10-3 with TRBJ2-2; unclear D gene. CDR3 size: 12 residues. V lost 4 bases and J lost 5, with 5 bases in between. Per germline, CDR1 ENHRY and CDR2 SYGVKD. In DNA form, the CDR3 reads TGTGCCATCAGTGGCGATACCGGGGAGCTGTTTTTT. This codes for CAISGDTGELFF.

The chain joins TRBV20-1 to TRBJ1-6; perhaps TRBD1 as D (6 bases). Germline V gives CDR1 DFQATT, CDR2 SNEGSKA (reference sequence). V dropped 0 bases and J dropped 0 bases, with 12 bases sitting between them. This CDR3 region has 17 residues. CDR3 nucleotide sequence: TGCAGTGCTAGAGAGGCCGACAGGAGCTCCTATAATTCACCCCTCCACTTT. Amino acid sequence: CSAREADRSSYNSPLHF.

The genes are TRBV6-5 and TRBJ1-1, with a tentative D call TRBD1 (5 bases). V gave up 0 bases and J gave up 2 bases, with 7 bases separating them. Per germline, CDR1 MNHEY and CDR2 SVGAGI. The CDR3 length is 14 residues. The CDR3 DNA follows: TGTGCCAGCAGTTACTCTGGGGGTAACACTGAAGCTTTCTTT. Its protein product is CASSYSGGNTEAFF.

This clonotype was counted ten times or more. The chain carries TRBV19 and TRBJ1-4; unclear D gene. This CDR3 is 12 amino acids long. The V gene lost 5 bases and the J gene lost 8 bases, with 9 bases spanning the gap. Germline V CDR1 and CDR2: LNHDA, SQIVND (reference sequence). The DNA for the CDR3 is TGTGCCAGTAGTCCGGAGGGCGAAAAACTGTTTTTT. Its translation is CASSPEGEKLFF.

This chain links TRBV3-1 with TRBJ2-2, with D tentatively TRBD2 (6 bases). The length of the CDR3 is 14 residues. With 0 bases removed from V and 7 bases from J, the gap between germline ends came to 9 bases. Germline lookup yields CDR1 LGHDT and CDR2 YNNKEL (reference sequence). CDR3 DNA sequence: TGTGCCAGCAGCCAAGAGGGGGGAATCGGGGAGCTGTTTTTT. Its translation is CASSQEGGIGELFF.

This clonotype was seen repeatedly, ten times or more. The chain recombines TRBV9 with TRBJ1-1; D possibly corresponds to TRBD1 (6 bases). This CDR3 comprises 11 residues. The V and J ends lost 3 bases and 13 bases respectively, with 13 bases between them. Germline loops: CDR1 SGDLS, CDR2 YYNGEE. CDR3 in amino acids: CASSGGPHFFF. The CDR3 bases are TGTGCCAGCAGCGGGGGGCCCCACTTTTTCTTT.

The sample holds a few counts of this clonotype. The chain has TRBV20-1 and TRBJ2-1, with a tentative D call TRBD1 (5 bases). The V end was cut by 7 bases, the J end by 5 bases, with 9 bases between. The CDR3 covers 11 residues. From germline, CDR1 is DFQATT and CDR2 SNEGSKA (reference sequence). As DNA, the CDR3 is TGCAGTGTTGGGGCGGACAATGAGCAGTTCTTC. It translates to CSVGADNEQFF.

This clonotype showed up just a few times. V gene TRBV10-3 combines with J gene TRBJ2-2, with unresolved D. Germline assignment: CDR1 ENHRY and CDR2 SYGVKD. This CDR3 contains 13 residues. V lost 0 bases, J lost 6 bases, and 5 bases lay in between. CDR3 nucleotides: TGTGCCATCAGTGAGTCGGGTTCCGGGGAGCTGTTTTTT. This codes for CAISESGSGELFF.